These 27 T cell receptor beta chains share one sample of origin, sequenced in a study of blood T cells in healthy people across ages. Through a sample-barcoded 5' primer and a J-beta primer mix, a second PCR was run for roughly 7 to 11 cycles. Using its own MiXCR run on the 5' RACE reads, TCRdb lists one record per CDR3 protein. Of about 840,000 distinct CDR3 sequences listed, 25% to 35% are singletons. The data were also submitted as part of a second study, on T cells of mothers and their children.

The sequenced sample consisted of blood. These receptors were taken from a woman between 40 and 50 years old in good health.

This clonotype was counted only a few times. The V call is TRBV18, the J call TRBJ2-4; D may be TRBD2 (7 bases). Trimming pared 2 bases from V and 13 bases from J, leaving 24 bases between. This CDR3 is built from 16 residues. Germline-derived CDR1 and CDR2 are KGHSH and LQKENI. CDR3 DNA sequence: TGTGCCAGCTCACCAAGCGGATCGAGGGGGGGGAACGGGCAGTACTTC. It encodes CASSPSGSRGGNGQYF. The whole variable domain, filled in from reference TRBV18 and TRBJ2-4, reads NAGVMQNPRHLVRRRGQEARLRCSPMKGHSHVYWYRQLPEEGLKFMVYLQKENIIDESGMPKERFSAEFPKEGPSILRIQQVVRGDSAAYFCASSPSGSRGGNGQYFGAGTRLSVL.

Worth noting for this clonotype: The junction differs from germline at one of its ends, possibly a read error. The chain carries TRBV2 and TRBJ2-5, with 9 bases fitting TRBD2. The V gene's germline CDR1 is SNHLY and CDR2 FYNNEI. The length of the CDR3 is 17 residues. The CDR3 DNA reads TGTACCAGCGTCGGGGCTAGCGGGGTCCTCAAGGGGGAGACCCAGTACTTC. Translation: CTSVGASGVLKGETQYF.

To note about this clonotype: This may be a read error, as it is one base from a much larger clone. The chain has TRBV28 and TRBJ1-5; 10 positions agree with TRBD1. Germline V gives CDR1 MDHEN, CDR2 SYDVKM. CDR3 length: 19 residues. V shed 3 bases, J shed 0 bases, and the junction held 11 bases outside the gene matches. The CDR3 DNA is TGTGCCAGCAGTTTGCCATTCTCGACAGGGGGCCATAGCAATCAGCCCCAGCATTTT. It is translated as CASSLPFSTGGHSNQPQHF.

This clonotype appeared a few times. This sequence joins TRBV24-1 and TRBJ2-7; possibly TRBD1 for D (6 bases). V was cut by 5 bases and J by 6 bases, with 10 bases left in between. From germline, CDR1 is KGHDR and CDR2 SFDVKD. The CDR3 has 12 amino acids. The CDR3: CATSVTGSEQYF. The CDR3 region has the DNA TGTGCCACCAGTGTCACAGGGAGCGAGCAGTACTTC.

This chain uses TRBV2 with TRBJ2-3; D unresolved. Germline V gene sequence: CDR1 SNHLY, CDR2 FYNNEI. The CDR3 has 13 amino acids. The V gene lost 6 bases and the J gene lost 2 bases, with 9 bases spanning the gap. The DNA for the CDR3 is TGTGCCAGCAGGAAGGACGTCACAGATACGCAGTATTTT. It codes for CASRKDVTDTQYF.

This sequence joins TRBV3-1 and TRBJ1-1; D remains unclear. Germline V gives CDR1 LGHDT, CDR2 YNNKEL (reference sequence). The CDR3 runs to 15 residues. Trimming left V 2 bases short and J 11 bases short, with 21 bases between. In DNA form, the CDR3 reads TGTGCCAGCAGCCAATATACCGGGCCTCTCCCGGTTGCTTTCTTT. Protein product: CASSQYTGPLPVAFF.

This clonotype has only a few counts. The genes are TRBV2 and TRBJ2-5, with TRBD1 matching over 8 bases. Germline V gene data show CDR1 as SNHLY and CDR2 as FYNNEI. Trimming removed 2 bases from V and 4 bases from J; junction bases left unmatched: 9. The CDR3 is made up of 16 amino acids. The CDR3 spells CASSEQGAEFGETQYF. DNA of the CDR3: TGTGCCAGCAGTGAACAGGGGGCAGAATTTGGAGAGACCCAGTACTTC.

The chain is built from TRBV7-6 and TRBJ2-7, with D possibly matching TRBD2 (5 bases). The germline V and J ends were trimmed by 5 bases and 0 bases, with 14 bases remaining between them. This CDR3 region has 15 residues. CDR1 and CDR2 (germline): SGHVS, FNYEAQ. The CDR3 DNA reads TGTGCCAGCAGCCTCGGAGGCCTTCGCTCCTACGAGCAGTACTTC. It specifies CASSLGGLRSYEQYF.

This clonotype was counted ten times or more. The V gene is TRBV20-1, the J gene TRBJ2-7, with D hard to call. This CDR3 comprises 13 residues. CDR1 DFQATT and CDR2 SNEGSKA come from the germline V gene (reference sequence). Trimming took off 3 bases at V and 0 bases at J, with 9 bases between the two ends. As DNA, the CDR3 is TGCAGTGCTAGGGGCTTTAGCTCCTACGAGCAGTACTTC. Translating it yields CSARGFSSYEQYF.

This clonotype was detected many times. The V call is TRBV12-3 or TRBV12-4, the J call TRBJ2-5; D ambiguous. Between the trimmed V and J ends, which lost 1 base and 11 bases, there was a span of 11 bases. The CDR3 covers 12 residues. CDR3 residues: CASSLGAVEQYF. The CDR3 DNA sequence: TGTGCCAGCAGTTTAGGGGCGGTGGAGCAGTACTTC.

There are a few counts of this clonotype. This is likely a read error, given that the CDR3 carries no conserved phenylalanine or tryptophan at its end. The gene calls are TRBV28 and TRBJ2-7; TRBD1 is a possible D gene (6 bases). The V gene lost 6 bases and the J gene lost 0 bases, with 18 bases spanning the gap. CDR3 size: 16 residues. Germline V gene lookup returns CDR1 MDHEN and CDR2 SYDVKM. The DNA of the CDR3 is TGTGCCAGCAGCCAAACCAAGACAGGTCGCTCCTACGAGCAGTACTTA. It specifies CASSQTKTGRSYEQYL.

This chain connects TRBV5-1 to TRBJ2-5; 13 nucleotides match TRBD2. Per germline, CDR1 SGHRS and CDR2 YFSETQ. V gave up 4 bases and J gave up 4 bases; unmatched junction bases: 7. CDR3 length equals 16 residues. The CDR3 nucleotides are TGCGCCAGCAGCCCAACGGGACTAGCGGGGCGAGAGACCCAGTACTTC. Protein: CASSPTGLAGRETQYF.

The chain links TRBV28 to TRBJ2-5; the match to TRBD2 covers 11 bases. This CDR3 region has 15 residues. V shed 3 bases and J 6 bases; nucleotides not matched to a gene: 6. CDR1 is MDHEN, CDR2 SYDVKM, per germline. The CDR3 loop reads CASSFVAGGGKTQYF. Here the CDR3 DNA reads TGTGCCAGCAGTTTCGTAGCGGGGGGGGGAAAGACCCAGTACTTC.

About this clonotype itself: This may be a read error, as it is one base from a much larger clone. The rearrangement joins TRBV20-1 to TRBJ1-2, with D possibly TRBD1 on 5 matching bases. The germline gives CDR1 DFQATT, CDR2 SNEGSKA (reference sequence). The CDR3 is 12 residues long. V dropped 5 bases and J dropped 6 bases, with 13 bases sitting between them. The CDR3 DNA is TGCAGTGCTGAGGGGCGGAGGAATGGCTACACCTTC. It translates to CSAEGRRNGYTF.

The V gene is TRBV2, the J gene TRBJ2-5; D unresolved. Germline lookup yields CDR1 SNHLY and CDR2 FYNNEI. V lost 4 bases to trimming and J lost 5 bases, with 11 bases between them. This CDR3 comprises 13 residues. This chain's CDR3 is CASSAAGIETQYF. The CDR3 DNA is TGTGCCAGCAGTGCGGCAGGAATCGAGACCCAGTACTTC. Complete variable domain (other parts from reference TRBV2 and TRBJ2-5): EPEVTQTPSHQVTQMGQEVILRCVPISNHLYFYWYRQILGQKVEFLVSFYNNEISEKSEIFDDQFSVERPDGSNFTLKIRSTKLEDSAMYFCASSAAGIETQYFGPGTRLLVL.

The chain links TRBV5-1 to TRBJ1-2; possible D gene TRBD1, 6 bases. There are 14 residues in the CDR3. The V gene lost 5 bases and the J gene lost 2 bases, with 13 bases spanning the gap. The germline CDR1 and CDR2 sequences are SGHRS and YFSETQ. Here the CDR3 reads CASSVSGDNYGYTF. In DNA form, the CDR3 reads TGCGCCAGCAGTGTCTCAGGGGACAACTATGGCTACACCTTC. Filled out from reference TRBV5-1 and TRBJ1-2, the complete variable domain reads KAGVTQTPRYLIKTRGQQVTLSCSPISGHRSVSWYQQTPGQGLQFLFEYFSETQRNKGNFPGRFSGRQFSNSRSEMNVSTLELGDSALYLCASSVSGDNYGYTFGSGTRLTVV.

CDR3: CAWSVSPYEQYF. The CDR3 DNA reads TGTGCCTGGAGTGTCTCCCCCTACGAGCAGTACTTC. The rearrangement links TRBV30 to TRBJ2-7; D is ambiguous. This CDR3 has 12 residues. Trimming stripped 0 bases from V and 2 bases from J, with 5 bases between. CDR1 is GTSNPN and CDR2 is SVGIG in the germline V gene (reference sequence).

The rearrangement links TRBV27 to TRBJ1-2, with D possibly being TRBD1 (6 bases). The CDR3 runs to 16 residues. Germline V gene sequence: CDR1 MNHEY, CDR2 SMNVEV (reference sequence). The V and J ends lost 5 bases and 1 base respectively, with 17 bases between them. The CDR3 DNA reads TGTGCCAGCAGTCCTATCGACTACAGGGATAACTATGGCTACACCTTC. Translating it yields CASSPIDYRDNYGYTF.

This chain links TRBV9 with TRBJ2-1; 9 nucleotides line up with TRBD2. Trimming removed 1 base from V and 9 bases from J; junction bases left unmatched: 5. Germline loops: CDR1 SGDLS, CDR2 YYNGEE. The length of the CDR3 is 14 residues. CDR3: CASSVTGTSTEQFF. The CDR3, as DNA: TGTGCCAGCAGCGTAACCGGGACTAGCACTGAGCAGTTCTTC. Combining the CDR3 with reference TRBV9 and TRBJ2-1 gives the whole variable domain DSGVTQTPKHLITATGQRVTLRCSPRSGDLSVYWYQQSLDQGLQFLIQYYNGEERAKGNILERFSAQQFPDLHSELNLSSLELGDSALYFCASSVTGTSTEQFFGPGTRLTVL.

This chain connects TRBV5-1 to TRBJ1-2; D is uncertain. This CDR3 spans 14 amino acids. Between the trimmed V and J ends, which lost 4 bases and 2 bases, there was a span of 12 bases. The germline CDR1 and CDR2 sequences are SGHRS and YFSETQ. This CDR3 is CASSQDGRNYGYTF. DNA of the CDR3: TGCGCCAGCAGCCAAGACGGGAGGAACTATGGCTACACCTTC. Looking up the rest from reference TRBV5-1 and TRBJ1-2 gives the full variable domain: KAGVTQTPRYLIKTRGQQVTLSCSPISGHRSVSWYQQTPGQGLQFLFEYFSETQRNKGNFPGRFSGRQFSNSRSEMNVSTLELGDSALYLCASSQDGRNYGYTFGSGTRLTVV.

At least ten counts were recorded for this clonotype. Written as DNA, the CDR3 is TGTGCCAGCAGCGGGGTAAGGGTCTACGAGCAGTACTTC. Translation gives CASSGVRVYEQYF. This chain uses TRBV7-2 with TRBJ2-7, with D unclear. Germline V gives CDR1 SGHTA, CDR2 FQGNSA. V was clipped by 5 bases and J by 3 bases, with 11 bases between them. This CDR3 comprises 13 residues.

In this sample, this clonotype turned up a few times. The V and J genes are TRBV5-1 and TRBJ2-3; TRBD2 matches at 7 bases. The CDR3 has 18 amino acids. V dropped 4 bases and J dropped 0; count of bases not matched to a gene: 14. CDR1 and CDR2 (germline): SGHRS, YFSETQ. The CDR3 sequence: CASSRRRTRQFSTDTQYF. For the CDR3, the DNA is TGCGCCAGCAGCCGGAGGAGGACTAGACAGTTTAGCACAGATACGCAGTATTTT. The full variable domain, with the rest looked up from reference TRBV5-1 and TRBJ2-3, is KAGVTQTPRYLIKTRGQQVTLSCSPISGHRSVSWYQQTPGQGLQFLFEYFSETQRNKGNFPGRFSGRQFSNSRSEMNVSTLELGDSALYLCASSRRRTRQFSTDTQYFGPGTRLTVL.

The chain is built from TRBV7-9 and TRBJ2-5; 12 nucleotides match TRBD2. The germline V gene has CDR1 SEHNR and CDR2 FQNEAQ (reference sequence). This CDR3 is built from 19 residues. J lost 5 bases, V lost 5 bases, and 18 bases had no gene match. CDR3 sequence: CASSTITLLAGGPRETQYF. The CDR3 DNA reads TGTGCCAGCAGCACTATCACACTTCTAGCGGGGGGGCCTCGGGAGACCCAGTACTTC.

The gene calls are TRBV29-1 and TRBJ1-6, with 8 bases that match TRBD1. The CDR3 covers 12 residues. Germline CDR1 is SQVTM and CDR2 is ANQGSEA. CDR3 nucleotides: TGCAACGGACGACAGGGGAATTCACCCCTCCACTTT. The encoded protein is CNGRQGNSPLHF.

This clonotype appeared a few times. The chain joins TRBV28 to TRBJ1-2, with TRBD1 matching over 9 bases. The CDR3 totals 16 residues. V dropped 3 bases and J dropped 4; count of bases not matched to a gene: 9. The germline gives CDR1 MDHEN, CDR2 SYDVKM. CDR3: CASSFPGQGLSYGYTF. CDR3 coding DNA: TGTGCCAGCAGTTTCCCCGGACAGGGGTTGTCCTATGGCTACACCTTC.

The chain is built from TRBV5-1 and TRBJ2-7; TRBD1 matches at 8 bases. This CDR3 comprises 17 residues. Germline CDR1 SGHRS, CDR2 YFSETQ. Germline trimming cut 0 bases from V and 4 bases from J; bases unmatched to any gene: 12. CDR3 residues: CASSLEPGQVLGYEQYF. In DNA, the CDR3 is TGCGCCAGCAGCTTGGAACCGGGACAGGTTCTTGGGTACGAGCAGTACTTC.

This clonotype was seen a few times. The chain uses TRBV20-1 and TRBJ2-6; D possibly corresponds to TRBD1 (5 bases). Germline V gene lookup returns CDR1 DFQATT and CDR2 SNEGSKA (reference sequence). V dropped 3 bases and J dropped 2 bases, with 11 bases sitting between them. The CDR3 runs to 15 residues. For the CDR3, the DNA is TGCAGTGCTAGGTTGCAAGGGGCTGGGGCCAACGTCCTGACTTTC. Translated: CSARLQGAGANVLTF.